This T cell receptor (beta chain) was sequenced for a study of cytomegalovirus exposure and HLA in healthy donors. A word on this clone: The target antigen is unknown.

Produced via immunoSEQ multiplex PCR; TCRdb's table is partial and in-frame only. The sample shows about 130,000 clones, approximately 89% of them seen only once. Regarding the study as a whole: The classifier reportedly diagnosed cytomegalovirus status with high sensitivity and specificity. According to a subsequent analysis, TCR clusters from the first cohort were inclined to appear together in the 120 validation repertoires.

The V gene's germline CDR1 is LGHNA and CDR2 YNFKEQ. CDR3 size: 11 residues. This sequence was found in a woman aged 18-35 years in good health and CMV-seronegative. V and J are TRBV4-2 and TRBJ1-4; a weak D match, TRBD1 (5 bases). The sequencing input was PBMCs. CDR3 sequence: CAVRVDEKLFF. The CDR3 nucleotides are TGTGCAGTCAGGGTCGACGAAAAACTGTTTTTT.